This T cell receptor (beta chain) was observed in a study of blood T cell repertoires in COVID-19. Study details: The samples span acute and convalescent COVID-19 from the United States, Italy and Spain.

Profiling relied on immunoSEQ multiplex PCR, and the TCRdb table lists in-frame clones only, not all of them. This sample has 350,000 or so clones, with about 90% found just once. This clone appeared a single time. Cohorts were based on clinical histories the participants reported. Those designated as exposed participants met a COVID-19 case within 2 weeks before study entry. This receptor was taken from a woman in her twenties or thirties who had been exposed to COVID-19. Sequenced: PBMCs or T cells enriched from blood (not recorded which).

The CDR3 protein is CASSLGVAGAYNEQFF. The CDR3 DNA reads as TGCGCCAGCAGCTTGGGGGTAGCGGGAGCTTACAATGAGCAGTTCTTC. This chain connects TRBV5-1 to TRBJ2-1, with 9 bases matching TRBD2. V shed 0 bases, J shed 4 bases, and the junction held 5 bases outside the gene matches. From germline, CDR1 is SGHRS and CDR2 YFSETQ. This CDR3 contains 16 residues.